This T cell receptor beta chain appears in the sequencing data of a study of identical twins. TCRdb independently ran MiXCR on the 5' RACE reads; one entry per CDR3 protein. The sample lists approximately 1.8 million distinct CDR3 sequences, 32% occurring once. Turning to this clonotype: An end of the junction does not agree with germline; a read error may underlie this.

The sample consisted of cord blood. The TCR comes from a newborn girl in good health.

The CDR3 protein is CAGSQVRQETQYF. CDR3 coding DNA: TGTGCCGGCAGCCAAGTTCGACAAGAGACCCAGTACTTC. This chain links TRBV3-1 with TRBJ2-5; D is undetermined. The CDR3 has 13 amino acids. Germline V gene data show CDR1 as LGHDT and CDR2 as YNNKEL (reference sequence).